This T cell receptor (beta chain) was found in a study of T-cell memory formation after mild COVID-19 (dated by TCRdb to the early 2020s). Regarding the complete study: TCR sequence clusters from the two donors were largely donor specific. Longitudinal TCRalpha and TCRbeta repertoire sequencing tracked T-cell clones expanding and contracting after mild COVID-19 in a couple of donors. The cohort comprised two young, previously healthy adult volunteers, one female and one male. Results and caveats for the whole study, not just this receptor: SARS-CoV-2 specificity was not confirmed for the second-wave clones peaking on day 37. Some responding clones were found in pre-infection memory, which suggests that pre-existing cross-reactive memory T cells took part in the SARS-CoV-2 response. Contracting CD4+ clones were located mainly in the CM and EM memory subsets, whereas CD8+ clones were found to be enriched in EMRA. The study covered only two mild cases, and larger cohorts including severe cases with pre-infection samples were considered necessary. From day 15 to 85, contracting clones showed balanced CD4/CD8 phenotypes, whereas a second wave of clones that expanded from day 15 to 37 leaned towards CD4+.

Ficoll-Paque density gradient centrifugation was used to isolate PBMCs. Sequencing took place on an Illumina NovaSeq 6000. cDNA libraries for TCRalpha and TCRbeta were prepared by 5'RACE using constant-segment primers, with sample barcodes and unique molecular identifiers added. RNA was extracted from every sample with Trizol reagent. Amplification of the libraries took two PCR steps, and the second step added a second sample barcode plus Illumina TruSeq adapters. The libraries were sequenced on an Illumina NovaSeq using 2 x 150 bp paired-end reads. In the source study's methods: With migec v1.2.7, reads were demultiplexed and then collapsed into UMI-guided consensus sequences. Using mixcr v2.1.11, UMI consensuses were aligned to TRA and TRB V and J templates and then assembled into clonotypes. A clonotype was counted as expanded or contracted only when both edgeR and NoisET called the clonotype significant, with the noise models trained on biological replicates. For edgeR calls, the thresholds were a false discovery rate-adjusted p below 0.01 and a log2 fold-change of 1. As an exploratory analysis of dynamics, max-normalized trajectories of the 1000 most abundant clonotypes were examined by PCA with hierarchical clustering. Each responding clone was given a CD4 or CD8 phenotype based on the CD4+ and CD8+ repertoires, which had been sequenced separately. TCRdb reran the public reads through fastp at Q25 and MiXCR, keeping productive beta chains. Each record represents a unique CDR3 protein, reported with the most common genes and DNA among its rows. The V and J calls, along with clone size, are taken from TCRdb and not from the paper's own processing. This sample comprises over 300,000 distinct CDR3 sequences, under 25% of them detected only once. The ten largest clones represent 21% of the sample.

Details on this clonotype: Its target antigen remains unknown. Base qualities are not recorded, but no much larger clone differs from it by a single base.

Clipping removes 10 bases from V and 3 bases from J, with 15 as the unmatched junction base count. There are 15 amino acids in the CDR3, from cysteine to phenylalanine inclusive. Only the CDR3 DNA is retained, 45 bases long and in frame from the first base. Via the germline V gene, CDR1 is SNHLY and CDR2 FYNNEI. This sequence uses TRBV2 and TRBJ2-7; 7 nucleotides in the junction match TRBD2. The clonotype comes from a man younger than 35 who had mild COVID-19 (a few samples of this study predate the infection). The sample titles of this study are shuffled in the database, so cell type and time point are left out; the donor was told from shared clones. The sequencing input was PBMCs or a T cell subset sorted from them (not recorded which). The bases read TGTGCCACCGCCCGCTCTCTCAGCGGGGTCTACGAGCAGTACTTC. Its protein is CATARSLSGVYEQYF.